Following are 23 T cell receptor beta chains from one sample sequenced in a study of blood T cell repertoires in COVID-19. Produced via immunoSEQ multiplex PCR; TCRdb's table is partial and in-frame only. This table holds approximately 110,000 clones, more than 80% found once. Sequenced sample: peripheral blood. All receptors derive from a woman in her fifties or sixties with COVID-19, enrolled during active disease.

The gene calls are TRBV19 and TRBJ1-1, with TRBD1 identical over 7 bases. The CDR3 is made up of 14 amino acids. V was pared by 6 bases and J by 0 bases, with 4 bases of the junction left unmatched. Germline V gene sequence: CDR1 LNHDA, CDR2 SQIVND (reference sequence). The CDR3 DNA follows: TGTGCCAGTAGAGACAGGGCCATGAACACTGAAGCTTTCTTT. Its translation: CASRDRAMNTEAFF.

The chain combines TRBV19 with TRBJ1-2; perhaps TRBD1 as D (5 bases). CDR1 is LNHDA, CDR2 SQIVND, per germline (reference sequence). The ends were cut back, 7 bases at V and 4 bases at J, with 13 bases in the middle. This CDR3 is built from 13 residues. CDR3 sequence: CASTNQDSYGYTF. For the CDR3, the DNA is TGTGCCAGTACCAATCAAGACAGCTATGGCTACACCTTC.

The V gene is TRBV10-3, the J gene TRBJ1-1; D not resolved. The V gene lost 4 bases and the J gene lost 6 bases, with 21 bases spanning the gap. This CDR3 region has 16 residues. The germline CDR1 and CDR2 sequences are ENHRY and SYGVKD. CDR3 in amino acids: CAISVTDFEEDAEAFF. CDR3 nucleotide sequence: TGTGCCATCAGTGTCACAGACTTCGAGGAGGACGCTGAAGCTTTCTTT.

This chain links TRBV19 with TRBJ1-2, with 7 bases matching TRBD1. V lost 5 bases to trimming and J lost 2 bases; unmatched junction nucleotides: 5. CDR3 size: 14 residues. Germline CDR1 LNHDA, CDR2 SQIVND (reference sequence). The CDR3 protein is CASSPTGENYGYTF. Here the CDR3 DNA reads TGTGCCAGTAGTCCTACAGGGGAAAACTATGGCTACACCTTC. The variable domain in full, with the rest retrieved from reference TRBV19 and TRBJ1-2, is DGGITQSPKYLFRKEGQNVTLSCEQNLNHDAMYWYRQDPGQGLRLIYYSQIVNDFQKGDIAEGYSVSREKKESFPLTVTSAQKNPTAFYLCASSPTGENYGYTFGSGTRLTVV.

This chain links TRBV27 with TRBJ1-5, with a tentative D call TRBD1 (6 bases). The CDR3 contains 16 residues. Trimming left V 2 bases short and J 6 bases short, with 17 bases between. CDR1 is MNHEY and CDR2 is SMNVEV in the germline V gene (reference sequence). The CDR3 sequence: CASSLTNRVGGQPQHF. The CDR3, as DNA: TGTGCCAGCAGTTTAACAAACAGGGTAGGAGGTCAGCCCCAGCATTTT.

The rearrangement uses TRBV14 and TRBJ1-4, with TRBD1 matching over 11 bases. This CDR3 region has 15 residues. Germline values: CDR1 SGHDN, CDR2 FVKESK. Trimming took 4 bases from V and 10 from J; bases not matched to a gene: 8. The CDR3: CASSLADRGLGKLFF. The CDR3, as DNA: TGTGCCAGCAGCCTGGCGGACAGGGGGCTTGGAAAACTGTTTTTT.

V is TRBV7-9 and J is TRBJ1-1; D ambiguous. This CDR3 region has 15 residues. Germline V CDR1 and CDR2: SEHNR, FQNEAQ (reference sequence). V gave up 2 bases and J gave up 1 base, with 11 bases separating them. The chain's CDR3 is CASSLIEQRNTEAFF. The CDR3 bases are TGTGCCAGCAGCTTAATAGAACAGAGGAACACTGAAGCTTTCTTT. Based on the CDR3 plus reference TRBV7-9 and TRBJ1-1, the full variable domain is DTGVSQNPRHKITKRGQNVTFRCDPISEHNRLYWYRQTLGQGPEFLTYFQNEAQLEKSRLLSDRFSAERPKGSFSTLEIQRTEQGDSAMYLCASSLIEQRNTEAFFGQGTRLTVV.

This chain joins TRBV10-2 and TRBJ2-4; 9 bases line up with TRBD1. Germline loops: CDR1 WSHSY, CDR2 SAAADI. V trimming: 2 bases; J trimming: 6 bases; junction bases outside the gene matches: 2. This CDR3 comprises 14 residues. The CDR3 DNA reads TGCGCCAGCAGTGAGATGGGACAGGGAAACATTCAGTACTTC. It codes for CASSEMGQGNIQYF.

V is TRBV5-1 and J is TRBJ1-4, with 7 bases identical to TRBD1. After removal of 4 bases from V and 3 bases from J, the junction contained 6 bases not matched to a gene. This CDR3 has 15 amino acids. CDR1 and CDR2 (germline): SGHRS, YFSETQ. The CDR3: CASSRQGQPNEKLFF. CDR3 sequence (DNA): TGCGCCAGCAGCCGGCAGGGACAGCCTAATGAAAAACTGTTTTTT.

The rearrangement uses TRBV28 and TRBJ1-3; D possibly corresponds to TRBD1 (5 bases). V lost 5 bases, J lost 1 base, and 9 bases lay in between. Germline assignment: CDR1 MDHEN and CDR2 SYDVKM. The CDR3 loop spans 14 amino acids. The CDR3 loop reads CASSPAGSGNTIYF. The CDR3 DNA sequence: TGTGCCAGCAGTCCGGCAGGGTCTGGAAACACCATATATTTT.

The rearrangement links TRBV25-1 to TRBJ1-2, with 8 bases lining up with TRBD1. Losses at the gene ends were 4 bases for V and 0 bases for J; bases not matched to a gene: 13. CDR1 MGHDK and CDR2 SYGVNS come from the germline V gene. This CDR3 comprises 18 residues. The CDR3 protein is CASSAGQGSHLANYGYTF. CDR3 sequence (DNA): TGTGCCAGCAGTGCCGGACAGGGTTCTCATCTAGCTAACTATGGCTACACCTTC.

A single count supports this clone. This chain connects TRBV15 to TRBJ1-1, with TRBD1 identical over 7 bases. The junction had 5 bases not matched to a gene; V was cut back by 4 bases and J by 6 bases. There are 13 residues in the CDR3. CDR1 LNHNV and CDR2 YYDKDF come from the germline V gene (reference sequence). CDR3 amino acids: CATSIRGTAEAFF. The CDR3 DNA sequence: TGTGCCACCAGCATCCGGGGGACAGCTGAAGCTTTCTTT.

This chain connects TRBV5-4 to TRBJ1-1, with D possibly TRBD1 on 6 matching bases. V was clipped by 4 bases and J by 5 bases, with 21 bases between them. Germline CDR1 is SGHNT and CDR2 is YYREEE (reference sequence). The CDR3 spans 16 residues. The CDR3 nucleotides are TGTGCCAGCAGCCTTGCGACAGGCCTAGACCTAACTGAAGCTTTCTTT. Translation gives CASSLATGLDLTEAFF.

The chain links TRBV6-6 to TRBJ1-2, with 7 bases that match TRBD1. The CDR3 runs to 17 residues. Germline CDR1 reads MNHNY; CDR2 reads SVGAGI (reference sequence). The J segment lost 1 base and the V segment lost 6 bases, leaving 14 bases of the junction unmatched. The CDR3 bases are TGTGCCAGCAGCCGACGGATTGGGACAGCTCTTAACTATGGCTACACCTTC. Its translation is CASSRRIGTALNYGYTF.

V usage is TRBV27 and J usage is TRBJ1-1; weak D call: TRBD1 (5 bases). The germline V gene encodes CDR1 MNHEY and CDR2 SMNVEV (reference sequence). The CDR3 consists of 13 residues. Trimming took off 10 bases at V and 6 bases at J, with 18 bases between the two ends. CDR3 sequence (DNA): TGTGCCACCTCACCCACAGGACAATCTGAAGCTTTCTTT. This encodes CATSPTGQSEAFF.

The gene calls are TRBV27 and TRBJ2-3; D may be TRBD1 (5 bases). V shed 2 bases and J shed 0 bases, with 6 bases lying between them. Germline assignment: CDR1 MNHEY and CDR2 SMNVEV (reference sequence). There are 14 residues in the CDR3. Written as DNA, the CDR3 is TGTGCCAGCAGTTTAGACAGAAGCACAGATACGCAGTATTTT. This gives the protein CASSLDRSTDTQYF.

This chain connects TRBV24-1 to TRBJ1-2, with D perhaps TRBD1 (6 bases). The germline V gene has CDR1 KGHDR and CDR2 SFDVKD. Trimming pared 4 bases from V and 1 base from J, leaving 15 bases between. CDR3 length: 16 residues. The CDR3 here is CATSDPLQGSNYGYTF. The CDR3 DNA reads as TGTGCCACCAGTGACCCGCTACAGGGAAGTAACTATGGCTACACCTTC.

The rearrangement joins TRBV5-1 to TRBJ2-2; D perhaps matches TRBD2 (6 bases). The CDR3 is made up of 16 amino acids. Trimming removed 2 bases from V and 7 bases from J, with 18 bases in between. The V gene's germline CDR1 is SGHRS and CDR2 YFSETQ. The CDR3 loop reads CASSFHGGNGGGELFF. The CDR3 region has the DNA TGCGCCAGCAGCTTCCATGGGGGGAATGGAGGCGGGGAGCTGTTTTTT.

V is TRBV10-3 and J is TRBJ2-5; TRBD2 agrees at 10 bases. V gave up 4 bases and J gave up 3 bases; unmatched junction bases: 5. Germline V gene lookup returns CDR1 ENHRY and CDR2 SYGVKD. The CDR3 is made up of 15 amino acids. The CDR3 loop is CAISVTSGMKETQYF. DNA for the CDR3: TGTGCCATCAGTGTAACTAGCGGGATGAAAGAGACCCAGTACTTC.

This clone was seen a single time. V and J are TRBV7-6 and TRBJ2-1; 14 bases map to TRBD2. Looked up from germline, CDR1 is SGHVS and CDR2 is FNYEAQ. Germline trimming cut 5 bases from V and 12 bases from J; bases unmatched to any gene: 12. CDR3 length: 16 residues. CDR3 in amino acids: CASSPLGTSGGPGQFF. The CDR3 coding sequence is TGTGCCAGCAGCCCGCTTGGGACTAGCGGGGGCCCTGGGCAGTTCTTC.

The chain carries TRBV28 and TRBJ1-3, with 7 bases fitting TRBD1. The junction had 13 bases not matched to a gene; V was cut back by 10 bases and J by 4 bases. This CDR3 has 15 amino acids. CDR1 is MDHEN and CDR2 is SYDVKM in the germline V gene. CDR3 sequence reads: CATQSDRAAGNTIYF. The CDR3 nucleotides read TGTGCCACCCAGAGCGACAGGGCGGCGGGAAACACCATATATTTT.

CDR3 nucleotides: TGTGCCAGCAGTCGACAGGGGGGAGTCGGCACCATATATTTT. Its translation: CASSRQGGVGTIYF. The genes are TRBV28 and TRBJ1-3, with 9 nucleotides matching TRBD1. Germline V gene lookup returns CDR1 MDHEN and CDR2 SYDVKM. Trimming cost V 5 bases and J 9 bases; bases outside gene matches: 8. The CDR3 consists of 14 residues. Full variable domain (remainder filled in from reference TRBV28 and TRBJ1-3): DVKVTQSSRYLVKRTGEKVFLECVQDMDHENMFWYRQDPGLGLRLIYFSYDVKMKEKGDIPEGYSVSREKKERFSLILESASTNQTSMYLCASSRQGGVGTIYFGEGSWLTVV.

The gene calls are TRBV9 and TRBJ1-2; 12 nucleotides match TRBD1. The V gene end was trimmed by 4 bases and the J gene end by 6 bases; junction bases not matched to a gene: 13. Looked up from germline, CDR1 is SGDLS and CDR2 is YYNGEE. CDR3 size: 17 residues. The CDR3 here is CASSPGDRGPEINGYTF. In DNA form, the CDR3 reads TGTGCCAGCAGCCCGGGGGACAGGGGGCCGGAGATTAATGGCTACACCTTC.